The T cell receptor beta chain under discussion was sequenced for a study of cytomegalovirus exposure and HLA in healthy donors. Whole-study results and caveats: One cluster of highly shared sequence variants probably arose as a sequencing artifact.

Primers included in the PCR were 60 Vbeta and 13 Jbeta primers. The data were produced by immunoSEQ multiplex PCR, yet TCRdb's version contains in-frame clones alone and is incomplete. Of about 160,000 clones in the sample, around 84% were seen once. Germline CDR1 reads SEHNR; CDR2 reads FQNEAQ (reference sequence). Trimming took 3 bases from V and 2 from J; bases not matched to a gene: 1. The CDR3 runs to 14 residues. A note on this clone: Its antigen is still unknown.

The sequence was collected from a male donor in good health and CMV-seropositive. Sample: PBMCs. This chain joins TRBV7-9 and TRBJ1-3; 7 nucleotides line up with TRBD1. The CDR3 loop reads CASSLQGAGNTIYF. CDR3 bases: TGTGCCAGCAGCTTGCAGGGGGCTGGAAACACCATATATTTT. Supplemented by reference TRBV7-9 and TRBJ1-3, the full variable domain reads DTGVSQNPRHKITKRGQNVTFRCDPISEHNRLYWYRQTLGQGPEFLTYFQNEAQLEKSRLLSDRFSAERPKGSFSTLEIQRTEQGDSAMYLCASSLQGAGNTIYFGEGSWLTVV.